This entry lists 3 T cell receptor beta chains sequenced from one sample in a study of blood T cell repertoires in COVID-19. Data came from immunoSEQ multiplex PCR; TCRdb stores just in-frame clones and leaves some out. The table records approximately 340,000 clones, roughly 92% of them present only once. Input material: PBMCs or T cells enriched from blood (not recorded which). The receptors were gathered from a woman aged 40 to 49 who had been exposed to COVID-19.

The J gene is TRBJ1-1, the V gene TRBV7-9, with a tentative D call TRBD1 (6 bases). The CDR3 spans 13 residues. The V and J ends lost 1 base and 6 bases respectively, with 9 bases between them. Germline V gene data show CDR1 as SEHNR and CDR2 as FQNEAQ (reference sequence). CDR3 in DNA: TGTGCCAGCAGCTTAGTCGCAGGGGCTGAAGCTTTCTTT. Protein product: CASSLVAGAEAFF.

This sequence joins TRBV14 and TRBJ2-1; 13 nucleotides line up with TRBD2. The CDR3 spans 17 residues. In germline, CDR1 is SGHDN, CDR2 FVKESK. With 0 bases clipped from V and 7 bases from J, the junction kept 6 bases outside the gene matches. The CDR3 DNA follows: TGTGCCAGCAGCCAAGAGGCGGGACTAGCGGGGCGGAATGAGCAGTTCTTC. It specifies CASSQEAGLAGRNEQFF.

This chain links TRBV5-4 with TRBJ1-2; 7 bases are a match to TRBD1. V lost 4 bases to trimming and J lost 8 bases; unmatched junction nucleotides: 11. The CDR3 runs 14 residues. Germline CDR1 and CDR2: SGHNT and YYREEE (reference sequence). CDR3 sequence reads: CASSPLGGAGGYTF. The CDR3 coding sequence is TGTGCCAGCAGCCCGTTAGGGGGCGCAGGAGGCTACACCTTC.